The 27 T cell receptor beta chains presented below share a single source sample, sequenced in a study of technical replicates of blood from a few donors. Repertoires were generated with immunoSEQ multiplex PCR, while TCRdb's copy carries only in-frame clones and drops some. The sample lists roughly 80,000 clones, roughly 94% occurring once. Sequencing was carried out using T cells isolated from PBMCs. The receptor source for this set is a human donor in good health.

This chain joins TRBV5-1 and TRBJ2-7; D possibly corresponds to TRBD2 (5 bases). This CDR3 has 12 amino acids. V gave up 4 bases and J gave up 3 bases, with 8 bases separating them. Germline loops: CDR1 SGHRS, CDR2 YFSETQ. The CDR3, as DNA: TGCGCCAGCAGCCCCCGGGACTACGAGCAGTACTTC. Protein: CASSPRDYEQYF.

The chain uses TRBV13 and TRBJ1-4; D ambiguous. CDR3 length equals 16 residues. CDR1 is PRHDT and CDR2 is FYEKMQ in the germline V gene (reference sequence). The ends were cut back, 5 bases at V and 6 bases at J, with 19 bases in the middle. The chain's CDR3 is CASSIMPGFADEKLFF. The CDR3, as DNA: TGTGCCAGCAGCATAATGCCGGGTTTCGCGGATGAAAAACTGTTTTTT.

V is TRBV5-1 and J is TRBJ2-1; 13 bases map to TRBD2. The junction had 5 bases not matched to a gene; V was cut back by 1 base and J by 7 bases. The germline V gene encodes CDR1 SGHRS and CDR2 YFSETQ. This CDR3 comprises 16 residues. The CDR3 DNA follows: TGCGCCAGCAGCTTGACCACTAGCGGGAGGGCTAATGAGCAGTTCTTC. This translates into CASSLTTSGRANEQFF.

The J gene is TRBJ1-2, the V gene TRBV2, with D possibly TRBD1 on 5 matching bases. The CDR3 extends over 15 amino acids. Trimming shortened V by 5 bases and J by 4 bases, and 17 bases separated the two germline ends. Per the germline V gene, CDR1 is SNHLY and CDR2 is FYNNEI. CDR3 in amino acids: CASSTTVGASYGYTF. The CDR3 DNA sequence: TGTGCCAGCAGTACCACGGTAGGGGCTAGCTATGGCTACACCTTC.

This clone was detected once. This sequence joins TRBV5-4 and TRBJ2-5, with D tentatively TRBD2 (5 bases). The CDR3 consists of 11 residues. V was trimmed by 1 base and J by 7 bases, leaving 5 bases between them. Germline CDR1 and CDR2: SGHNT and YYREEE (reference sequence). The CDR3 region is CASSLRGTQYF. Written as DNA, the CDR3 is TGTGCCAGCAGCTTGCGGGGGACCCAGTACTTC.

This chain links TRBV6-5 with TRBJ1-2, with D possibly TRBD1 on 6 matching bases. There are 15 residues in the CDR3. Trimming left V 1 base short and J 5 bases short, with 14 bases between. CDR1 is MNHEY and CDR2 is SVGAGI in the germline V gene. CDR3 coding DNA: TGTGCCAGCAGTTACTTTGAACAGGGTTATTATGGCTACACCTTC. Translation: CASSYFEQGYYGYTF.

The rearrangement links TRBV19 to TRBJ1-1; D remains ambiguous. This CDR3 contains 12 residues. Trimming left V 5 bases short and J 7 bases short, with 11 bases between. Per germline, CDR1 LNHDA and CDR2 SQIVND (reference sequence). CDR3 protein: CASSRGLDEAFF. The CDR3 bases are TGTGCCAGTAGTCGGGGTTTGGATGAAGCTTTCTTT.

The chain has TRBV4-2 and TRBJ2-1, with 9 bases fitting TRBD2. Germline loops: CDR1 LGHNA, CDR2 YNFKEQ. The CDR3 loop spans 17 amino acids. The J segment lost 4 bases and the V segment lost 0 bases, leaving 7 bases of the junction unmatched. CDR3 bases: TGTGCCAGCAGCCAAGATATGCTAGCGGGGACATACAATGAGCAGTTCTTC. As protein: CASSQDMLAGTYNEQFF.

CDR3: CASSLIDLSSYNEQFF. CDR3 DNA sequence: TGTGCCAGCAGTTTAATCGATCTTAGCTCCTACAATGAGCAGTTCTTC. The rearrangement joins TRBV28 to TRBJ2-1, with D unclear. Per the germline V gene, CDR1 is MDHEN and CDR2 is SYDVKM. This CDR3 contains 16 residues. Trimming stripped 2 bases from V and 0 bases from J, with 11 bases between.

The chain has TRBV5-4 and TRBJ2-1; the D gene is possibly TRBD1 (6 bases). Germline CDR1 is SGHNT and CDR2 is YYREEE (reference sequence). CDR3 length: 14 residues. V dropped 4 bases and J dropped 6 bases, with 14 bases sitting between them. DNA for the CDR3: TGTGCCAGCAGCATAGGGACACAGGGCAATGAGCAGTTCTTC. It specifies CASSIGTQGNEQFF.

This rearrangement joins TRBV27 to TRBJ2-2; D gene uncertain. The V gene lost 2 bases and the J gene lost 0 bases, with 7 bases spanning the gap. Germline CDR1 is MNHEY and CDR2 is SMNVEV (reference sequence). The CDR3 has 15 amino acids. The DNA for the CDR3 is TGTGCCAGCAGTTTACAGTCGACGAACACCGGGGAGCTGTTTTTT. Protein: CASSLQSTNTGELFF.

The chain uses TRBV9 and TRBJ2-5; the match to TRBD1 covers 9 bases. The CDR3 sequence is 16 residues long. J was trimmed by 5 bases and V by 4 bases; bases with no gene match: 12. Germline CDR1 is SGDLS and CDR2 is YYNGEE. CDR3: CASSPRIGQGTETQYF. The DNA of the CDR3 is TGTGCCAGCAGCCCCAGAATCGGACAGGGGACGGAGACCCAGTACTTC. Using reference TRBV9 and TRBJ2-5 for the parts outside the CDR3, the full variable domain is DSGVTQTPKHLITATGQRVTLRCSPRSGDLSVYWYQQSLDQGLQFLIQYYNGEERAKGNILERFSAQQFPDLHSELNLSSLELGDSALYFCASSPRIGQGTETQYFGPGTRLLVL.

This chain joins TRBV18 and TRBJ1-1; 10 bases map to TRBD1. The CDR3 length is 16 residues. CDR1 and CDR2 from the germline V gene are KGHSH and LQKENI. With 3 bases clipped from V and 11 bases from J, the junction kept 15 bases outside the gene matches. The DNA for the CDR3 is TGTGCCAGCTCACCCCCGACAGGGGGCGATGTTGGTGGGGCTTTCTTT. Its protein product is CASSPPTGGDVGGAFF.

The chain recombines TRBV11-2 with TRBJ1-4, with a possible D match to TRBD1 (6 bases). This CDR3 spans 15 amino acids. The V end lost 4 bases, the J end lost 5 bases, and 14 bases lay between the germline ends. Germline CDR1 reads SGHAT; CDR2 reads FQNNGV. CDR3 bases: TGTGCCAGCAGCTCCCGAGACAGGAGGAATGAAAAACTGTTTTTT. It translates to CASSSRDRRNEKLFF.

The V gene is TRBV27, the J gene TRBJ2-1; D call uncertain. The ends were cut back, 3 bases at V and 4 bases at J, with 7 bases in the middle. Germline values: CDR1 MNHEY, CDR2 SMNVEV (reference sequence). The CDR3 has 13 residues. As DNA, the CDR3 is TGTGCCAGCAGTTTTGGAGCTTACAATGAGCAGTTCTTC. It specifies CASSFGAYNEQFF.

The CDR3: CSVATSGFLYEQYF. Written as DNA, the CDR3 is TGCAGCGTTGCGACTAGCGGCTTCCTCTACGAGCAGTACTTC. The J gene is TRBJ2-7, the V gene TRBV29-1; 9 positions agree with TRBD2. V trimming: 4 bases; J trimming: 3 bases; junction bases outside the gene matches: 7. This CDR3 is built from 14 residues. CDR1 and CDR2 from the germline V gene are SQVTM and ANQGSEA.

A single count supports this clone. V usage is TRBV10-1 and J usage is TRBJ2-1, with TRBD2 identical over 10 bases. Germline loops: CDR1 WNHNN, CDR2 SYGVQD (reference sequence). The CDR3 length is 14 residues. Trimming cost V 3 bases and J 8 bases; bases outside gene matches: 4. The CDR3: CASSELAGRDEQFF. In DNA form, the CDR3 reads TGCGCCAGCAGTGAACTAGCGGGACGGGATGAGCAGTTCTTC.

The chain recombines TRBV6-1 with TRBJ2-7; the D is unclear. Trimming took off 3 bases at V and 3 bases at J, with 12 bases between the two ends. The CDR3 loop spans 14 amino acids. From germline, CDR1 is MNHNS and CDR2 SASEGT. CDR3 DNA: TGTGCCAGCAGTGACAGGTATTTCAGCTACGAGCAGTACTTC. It encodes CASSDRYFSYEQYF.

This clone showed up just once. The chain uses TRBV28 and TRBJ2-7; 7 bases map to TRBD1. This CDR3 has 13 residues. The J segment lost 2 bases and the V segment lost 4 bases, leaving 2 bases of the junction unmatched. Per germline, CDR1 MDHEN and CDR2 SYDVKM. The chain's CDR3 is CASSSTGTYEQYF. For the CDR3, the DNA is TGTGCCAGCAGTTCGACAGGGACCTACGAGCAGTACTTC.

CDR3 sequence (DNA): TGCAGCGTTGAAGGAGACAGGGGCTCCTACAATGAGCAGTTCTTC. This encodes CSVEGDRGSYNEQFF. The rearrangement joins TRBV29-1 to TRBJ2-1; 8 bases are a match to TRBD1. CDR3 length: 15 residues. CDR1 is SQVTM and CDR2 is ANQGSEA in the germline V gene. V shed 1 base and J 0 bases; nucleotides not matched to a gene: 2.

The rearrangement uses TRBV4-1 and TRBJ2-1; 9 positions agree with TRBD1. CDR1 is MGHRA and CDR2 is YSYEKL in the germline V gene. This CDR3 has 17 residues. V trimming: 1 base; J trimming: 7 bases; junction bases outside the gene matches: 11. The chain's CDR3 is CASSQGADRGSRNEQFF. CDR3 DNA sequence: TGCGCCAGCAGCCAAGGGGCGGACAGGGGCTCTAGGAATGAGCAGTTCTTC.

The J gene is TRBJ1-1, the V gene TRBV4-1; weak D call: TRBD1 (5 bases). CDR1 and CDR2 (germline): MGHRA, YSYEKL. The CDR3 covers 14 residues. The V and J ends lost 1 base and 3 bases respectively, with 9 bases between them. CDR3 nucleotides: TGCGCCAGCAGCCAAGCAGGGTTTGACACTGAAGCTTTCTTT. It translates to CASSQAGFDTEAFF.

J is TRBJ2-2 and V is TRBV10-3; 12 positions match TRBD2. V was pared by 11 bases and J by 3 bases, with 4 bases of the junction left unmatched. The germline CDR1 and CDR2 sequences are ENHRY and SYGVKD. The CDR3 spans 14 residues. The CDR3 region is CASRLAGDTGELFF. The CDR3 DNA reads TGTGCCTCCAGACTAGCGGGAGACACCGGGGAGCTGTTTTTT.

The chain is built from TRBV7-3 and TRBJ2-2, with 9 bases fitting TRBD1. Germline trimming cut 6 bases from V and 3 bases from J; bases unmatched to any gene: 8. CDR1 and CDR2 (germline): SGHTA, FQGTGA. This CDR3 is built from 16 residues. The CDR3 DNA follows: TGTGCCAGCAGTTTAGGGACAGGGCGTTACACCGGGGAGCTGTTTTTT. Its translation is CASSLGTGRYTGELFF.

This clone was seen only a few times. This chain uses TRBV30 with TRBJ1-1, with 8 bases matching TRBD1. CDR1 and CDR2 (germline): GTSNPN, SVGIG (reference sequence). V trimming: 4 bases; J trimming: 11 bases; junction bases outside the gene matches: 12. The CDR3 is 13 residues long. This CDR3 is CAWIGTGPLKAFF. In nucleotides, the CDR3 is TGTGCCTGGATTGGGACAGGCCCTTTGAAGGCTTTCTTT.

The J gene is TRBJ1-1, the V gene TRBV7-9, with 9 nucleotides matching TRBD1. Germline values: CDR1 SEHNR, CDR2 FQNEAQ (reference sequence). The CDR3 consists of 13 residues. Unmatched junction bases numbered 5, after V lost 6 bases and J lost 6 bases. The CDR3 sequence is CASRNRQGAEAFF. For the CDR3, the DNA is TGTGCCAGCAGAAACAGACAGGGGGCTGAAGCTTTCTTT.

The V call is TRBV5-6, the J call TRBJ2-1, with TRBD1 as a possible D gene (5 bases). V dropped 7 bases and J dropped 4 bases, with 12 bases sitting between them. The length of the CDR3 is 13 residues. Germline V lookup: CDR1 SGHDT, CDR2 YYEEEE. DNA for the CDR3: TGTGCCAGCGGGGCGGAGCTATACAATGAGCAGTTCTTC. This gives the protein CASGAELYNEQFF.